The 17 T cell receptor beta chains reported below all come from one sample, sequenced in a study of regulatory T cells in long-lasting Graves disease (dated by TCRdb to the early 2020s). Sample time point, as interpreted from the label and publication: persistent/refractory GD, antithyroid drugs over 5 years with positive TRAb. For both TCR sequencing and RNA sequencing, RNA was extracted from PBMCs using TRIzol. Library prep was done by multiplex PCR. Sequencing instrument: Illumina HiSeq 4000. iRepertoire HTBI primers and Arm-PCR amplification of CDR3 regions were used to construct TCR beta libraries. The raw public data were reprocessed by TCRdb itself: fastp quality trimming at Q25, MiXCR clonotype calling, in-frame beta chains only. CDR3 protein duplicates are merged, each entry listing the most common genes and DNA. The sample contains some 370,000 distinct CDR3 sequences, roughly 25% of them found a single time. Of the sample, about 29% is held by the ten largest clones.

The input for sequencing was peripheral blood mononuclear cells (PBMCs), taken when the disease was refractory, from a patient treated with antithyroid drugs. These receptors originate from a middle-aged woman with Graves disease. Donor details come from another sample of the same person, matched by shared clones.

The V gene is TRBV11-2, the J gene TRBJ1-6; D gene unclear. The CDR3 has 16 residues. Germline loops: CDR1 SGHAT, CDR2 FQNNGV. Trimming cost V 5 bases and J 2 bases, with 13 bases left between them. The CDR3 DNA is TGTGCCAGCAGCGCCACAACTTTTACCTATAATTCACCCCTCCACTTT. This gives the protein CASSATTFTYNSPLHF.

A few counts support this clonotype. This CDR3 is CASSNKVLGTEAFF. The CDR3 DNA is TGTGCCAGCAGCAATAAGGTTCTGGGAACTGAAGCTTTCTTT. This chain uses TRBV7-9 with TRBJ1-1; D is unresolved. V shed 5 bases and J shed 5 bases, with 15 bases lying between them. This CDR3 has 14 amino acids. Germline lookup yields CDR1 SEHNR and CDR2 FQNEAQ (reference sequence).

This clonotype was picked up many times. This sequence joins TRBV12-3 or TRBV12-4 and TRBJ1-3; D unresolved. V lost 6 bases and J lost 2, with 17 bases in between. The CDR3 consists of 16 residues. The chain's CDR3 is CASRAWRSVTGNTIYF. CDR3 DNA sequence: TGTGCCAGCAGGGCGTGGCGCAGTGTAACTGGAAACACCATATATTTT.

This clonotype turned up a few times. This chain uses TRBV24-1 with TRBJ2-7; D not resolved. Per the germline V gene, CDR1 is KGHDR and CDR2 is SFDVKD. The CDR3 has 13 amino acids. V was pared by 3 bases and J by 7 bases, with 12 bases between. The CDR3 protein is CATSDTRLGEQYF. The DNA of the CDR3 is TGTGCCACCAGTGATACGAGGCTGGGGGAGCAGTACTTC.

The chain carries TRBV29-1 and TRBJ2-5; D is uncertain. The ends were cut back, 2 bases at V and 5 bases at J, with 9 bases in the middle. CDR3 length equals 12 residues. Looked up from germline, CDR1 is SQVTM and CDR2 is ANQGSEA. CDR3 in DNA: TGCAGCGTTGAAACTCACGGGGAGACCCAGTACTTC. Amino acids: CSVETHGETQYF.

In its sample, this clonotype was seen many times. CDR3 sequence reads: CASRGQGLLYRRVKNIQYF. For the CDR3, the DNA is TGTGCCAGCAGAGGTCAAGGGTTACTCTATAGGCGGGTCAAAAACATTCAGTACTTC. This chain connects TRBV28 to TRBJ2-4; tentatively, D is TRBD2 (5 bases). Germline CDR1 and CDR2: MDHEN and SYDVKM. CDR3 size: 19 residues. V was cut by 6 bases and J by 3 bases, with 27 bases left in between.

The chain links TRBV28 to TRBJ2-1; unclear D gene. Germline CDR1 is MDHEN and CDR2 is SYDVKM. V lost 5 bases and J 0 bases, leaving 14 bases between the germline ends. The CDR3 contains 16 residues. The CDR3: CASSLMALSSYNEQFF. The CDR3 coding sequence is TGTGCCAGCAGTCTCATGGCCCTGAGCTCCTACAATGAGCAGTTCTTC.

This clonotype was recorded many times. The gene calls are TRBV2 and TRBJ2-7; no reliable D call. CDR3 length: 15 amino acids. Trimming took off 7 bases at V and 4 bases at J, with 20 bases between the two ends. The germline V gene has CDR1 SNHLY and CDR2 FYNNEI. The CDR3 DNA follows: TGTGCCAGCACCCCCAACGGTAACACGGCGTACGAGCAGTACTTC. This gives the protein CASTPNGNTAYEQYF.

This clonotype was detected a few times. V usage is TRBV9 and J usage is TRBJ2-2; D not certain. The CDR3 sequence is 12 residues long. V lost 3 bases and J lost 7, with 7 bases in between. CDR1 and CDR2 (germline): SGDLS, YYNGEE. The CDR3 bases are TGTGCCAGCAGCGGATTGATCGGGGAGCTGTTTTTT. Its translation: CASSGLIGELFF.

This clonotype has at least ten counts. The CDR3 nucleotides read TGTGCCATCAGTGAGTCGCAGGGGTTCCACCTCCAAGAGACCCAGTACTTC. Its protein product is CAISESQGFHLQETQYF. The rearrangement uses TRBV10-3 and TRBJ2-5, with D maybe TRBD1 (6 bases). Germline V gene lookup returns CDR1 ENHRY and CDR2 SYGVKD. With 0 bases removed from V and 1 base from J, the gap between germline ends came to 15 bases. This CDR3 is 17 amino acids long.

The chain couples TRBV6-1 to TRBJ2-7; 12 positions agree with TRBD1. V trimming: 3 bases; J trimming: 7 bases; junction bases outside the gene matches: 7. This CDR3 is built from 15 residues. Germline CDR1 reads MNHNS; CDR2 reads SASEGT. CDR3 residues: CASSEWGQGAKEQYF. The CDR3 coding sequence is TGTGCCAGCAGTGAGTGGGGACAGGGGGCGAAAGAGCAGTACTTC.

This clonotype was detected many times. In nucleotides, the CDR3 is TGTGCCAGCAGTTTGGAGGAGTACGCTGAAGCTTTCTTT. It yields the protein CASSLEEYAEAFF. The chain combines TRBV27 with TRBJ1-1; D is uncertain. Trimming left V 3 bases short and J 6 bases short, with 11 bases between. Germline values: CDR1 MNHEY, CDR2 SMNVEV (reference sequence). CDR3 length: 13 amino acids.

In its sample, this clonotype was seen many times. The V and J genes are TRBV12-3 or TRBV12-4 and TRBJ2-2; 7 bases map to TRBD1. Trimming cost V 5 bases and J 0 bases; bases outside gene matches: 3. This CDR3 contains 15 residues. CDR3 nucleotide sequence: TGTGCCAGCAGTCACAGGGGAACGAACACCGGGGAGCTGTTTTTT. It is translated as CASSHRGTNTGELFF.

Many counts were recorded for this clonotype. The chain is built from TRBV12-3 or TRBV12-4 and TRBJ1-6; 11 bases line up with TRBD1. This CDR3 has 18 residues. The V and J ends lost 6 bases and 6 bases, in that order; junction bases with no gene match: 13. The CDR3 protein is CASRKGQGVASTNSPLHF. In nucleotides, the CDR3 is TGTGCCAGCAGGAAGGGACAGGGGGTGGCCTCAACTAATTCACCCCTCCACTTT.

The rearrangement joins TRBV20-1 to TRBJ1-2; D call uncertain. The V and J ends lost 5 bases and 1 base respectively, with 20 bases between them. The CDR3 has 16 residues. Germline V CDR1 and CDR2: DFQATT, SNEGSKA (reference sequence). The CDR3 region is CSAPPSGSDLNYGYTF. As DNA, the CDR3 is TGCAGTGCTCCTCCTAGTGGGTCGGACCTTAACTATGGCTACACCTTC.

Ten or more counts support this clonotype. The CDR3 nucleotides read TGCAGCGTTGACGTCTCCTACGAGCAGTACTTC. As protein: CSVDVSYEQYF. The chain recombines TRBV29-1 with TRBJ2-7; D gene unclear. Germline-derived CDR1 and CDR2 are SQVTM and ANQGSEA. V lost 3 bases and J 0 bases, leaving 3 bases between the germline ends. The CDR3 is 11 residues long.

The chain recombines TRBV5-6 with TRBJ2-2, with D perhaps matching TRBD1 or TRBD2 (5 bases each). The CDR3 contains 14 residues. The V and J ends lost 5 bases and 3 bases respectively, with 11 bases between them. Germline V gene data show CDR1 as SGHDT and CDR2 as YYEEEE. CDR3 nucleotide sequence: TGTGCCAGCAGAGCTGGGGGATACACCGGGGAGCTGTTTTTT. Translated, it gives CASRAGGYTGELFF.